This TCR beta chain was obtained from a study of T cells in Graves' hyperthyroidism and ophthalmopathy. This clonotype was recorded many times. Amplification yielded TCR beta CDR3 regions, with RNA transcripts as the source. RT-PCR in the first round (using the HTBI primer set) targeted the TCR CDR3. TCRdb processed the multiplex PCR reads anew with MiXCR; each CDR3 protein has one entry. The sample shows 540,000 or so distinct CDR3 sequences, approximately 15% of them seen only once. This CDR3 region has 15 residues. Germline lookup yields CDR1 SGHRS and CDR2 YFSETQ. Trimming took off 0 bases at V and 4 bases at J, with 14 bases between the two ends.

Sequencing used blood. This receptor was identified in a woman aged 25 to 45 with Graves' hyperthyroidism. The V call is TRBV5-1, the J call TRBJ2-7; either TRBD1 or TRBD2 may supply D (5 bases each). The CDR3 DNA follows: TGCGCCAGCAGCTTGGGACAGTCCCGGGGTTACGAGCAGTACTTC. This gives the protein CASSLGQSRGYEQYF.